The T cell receptor beta chain under discussion was sequenced for a study of blood T cell repertoires in COVID-19 (dated by TCRdb to the early 2020s). Looking at the study overall: The collaborator samples originated in the United States, Italy and Spain and spanned the acute and convalescent phases of COVID-19. Where available, HLA class I and class II types were taken from metadata supplied by the sample provider and were not determined by assay-based typing. A freely available public database, intended as a resource for researchers studying the immune response to SARS-CoV-2, is where the repertoires were released. Sample metadata almost always included a de-identified subject ID, COVID-19 status, age in years and sex. The samples were drawn from two sources: the first 160 participants of the ongoing ImmuneRACE study, and over 950 subjects contributed by 6 global collaborators. The dataset comprised deeply sampled blood TCRbeta repertoires from subjects exposed to, actively infected with, or recovered from COVID-19. The prospective study material was composed of cDNA or gDNA derived from T cells, B-cell-depleted T cells, or PBMCs. Results and caveats for the whole study, not just this receptor: Clinical and demographic metadata were provided uncurated, with the amount varying by source and participant.

V and J lose 5 bases and 8 bases, and a span of 16 bases separates them. Based on the germline V gene, the CDR1 and CDR2 sequences are SGHAT and FQNNGV. The CDR3 covers 15 residues, taking in both the cysteine and the phenylalanine. Solely the CDR3 DNA is kept, with 45 bases framed from the first base. TCRbeta CDR3 regions were amplified from genomic DNA by means of the immunoSEQ Assay, a bias-controlled multiplex PCR. Regarding the original processing steps: The number of nucleated cells in each sample was estimated from the amplification of reference gene primers within the assay. To quantify the absolute abundance of each unique TCRbeta CDR3 rearrangement, sequence reads were collapsed and filtered. For each sample, productive Simpson clonality was calculated as the square root of Simpson's diversity index across productive rearrangements. The immuneACCESS repertoire file appears here via TCRdb, limited to in-frame rearrangements. These files lack a portion of the clones; in checked studies, under half of the deficit traces to unresolved V genes, and the cause of the others is not known. V and J calls and clone size are given by that table; D and trimming were obtained from the DNA. Across this sample there are about 250,000 clones, with about 83% seen only once. The ten most abundant clones make up 5.5% of the sample.

Whole blood was collected in K2EDTA tubes by collaborating institutions according to the institutions' own protocols. For TCRbeta analysis, collaborators shipped samples in one of three forms: frozen whole blood, isolated PBMCs, or DNA extracted from either of those sample types. The sample holds a few counts of this clone. No cognate antigen has been identified for it. Per-base qualities were not stored, and no clone one base away is much larger. The rearranged segments are TRBV11-2 and TRBJ1-6; too little of a D gene remains to name it. Material: peripheral blood. The receptor was isolated from a human donor in a cohort sampled during active COVID-19. The DNA is as follows: TGTGCCAGCAGCCAAGGAGGCAGAGATTATTCACCCCTCCACTTT. It translates as CASSQGGRDYSPLHF.